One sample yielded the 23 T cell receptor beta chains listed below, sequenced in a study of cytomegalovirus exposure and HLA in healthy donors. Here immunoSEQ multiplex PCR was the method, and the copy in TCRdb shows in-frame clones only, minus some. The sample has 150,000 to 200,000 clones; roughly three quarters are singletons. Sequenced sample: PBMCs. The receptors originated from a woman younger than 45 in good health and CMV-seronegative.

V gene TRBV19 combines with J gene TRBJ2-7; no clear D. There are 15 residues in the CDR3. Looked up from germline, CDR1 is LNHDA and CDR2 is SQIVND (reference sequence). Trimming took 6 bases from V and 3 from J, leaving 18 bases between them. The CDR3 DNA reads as TGTGCCAGTAGACAACGACTGGGTAACCTCTACGAGCAGTACTTC. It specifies CASRQRLGNLYEQYF.

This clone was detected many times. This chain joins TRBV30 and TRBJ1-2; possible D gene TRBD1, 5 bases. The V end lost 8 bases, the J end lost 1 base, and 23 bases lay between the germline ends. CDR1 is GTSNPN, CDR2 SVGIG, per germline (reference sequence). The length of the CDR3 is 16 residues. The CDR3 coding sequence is TGTGCCGGAGTTTCCTCTGACAGTATTAATAACTATGGCTACACCTTC. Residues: CAGVSSDSINNYGYTF.

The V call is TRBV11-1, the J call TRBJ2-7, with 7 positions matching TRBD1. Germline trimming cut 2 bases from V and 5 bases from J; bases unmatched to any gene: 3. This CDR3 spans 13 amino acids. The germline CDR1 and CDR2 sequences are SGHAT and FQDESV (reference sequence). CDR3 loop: CASSLPGQDEQYF. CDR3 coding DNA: TGTGCCAGCAGCTTACCAGGACAGGACGAGCAGTACTTC.

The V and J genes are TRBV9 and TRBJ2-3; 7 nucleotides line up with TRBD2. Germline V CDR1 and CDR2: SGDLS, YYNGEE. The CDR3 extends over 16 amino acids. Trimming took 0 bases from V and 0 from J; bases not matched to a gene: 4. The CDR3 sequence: CASSVAKRGSTDTQYF. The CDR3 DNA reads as TGTGCCAGCAGCGTAGCTAAGCGGGGTAGCACAGATACGCAGTATTTT. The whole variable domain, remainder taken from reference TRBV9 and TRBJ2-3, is DSGVTQTPKHLITATGQRVTLRCSPRSGDLSVYWYQQSLDQGLQFLIQYYNGEERAKGNILERFSAQQFPDLHSELNLSSLELGDSALYFCASSVAKRGSTDTQYFGPGTRLTVL.

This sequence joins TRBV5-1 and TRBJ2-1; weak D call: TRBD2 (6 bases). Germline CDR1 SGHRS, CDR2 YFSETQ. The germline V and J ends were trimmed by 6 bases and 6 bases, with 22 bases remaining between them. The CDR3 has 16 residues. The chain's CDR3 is CASKEAGKGRLNEQFF. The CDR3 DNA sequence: TGCGCCAGCAAGGAGGCGGGGAAGGGTAGGCTCAATGAGCAGTTCTTC.

The CDR3 loop reads CASSLTGKMYEQYF. In DNA form, the CDR3 reads TGTGCCAGCAGTTTAACAGGGAAAATGTACGAGCAGTACTTC. This chain uses TRBV28 with TRBJ2-7; D possibly corresponds to TRBD1 (6 bases). V dropped 2 bases and J dropped 4 bases, with 12 bases sitting between them. Germline V gene data show CDR1 as MDHEN and CDR2 as SYDVKM. The CDR3 is 14 amino acids.

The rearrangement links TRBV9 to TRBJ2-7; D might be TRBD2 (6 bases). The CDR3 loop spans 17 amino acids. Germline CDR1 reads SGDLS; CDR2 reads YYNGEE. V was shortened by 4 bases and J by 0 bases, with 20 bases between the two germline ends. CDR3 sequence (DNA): TGTGCCAGCAGCCCCGCAACCGGGACTCCCCCCTCCTACGAGCAGTACTTC. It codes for CASSPATGTPPSYEQYF.

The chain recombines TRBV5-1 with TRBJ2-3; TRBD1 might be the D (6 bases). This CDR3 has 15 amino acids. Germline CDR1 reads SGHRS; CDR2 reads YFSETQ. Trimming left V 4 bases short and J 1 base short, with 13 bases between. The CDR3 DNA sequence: TGCGCCAGCAGCATGACAGGAGCACGCACAGATACGCAGTATTTT. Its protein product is CASSMTGARTDTQYF.

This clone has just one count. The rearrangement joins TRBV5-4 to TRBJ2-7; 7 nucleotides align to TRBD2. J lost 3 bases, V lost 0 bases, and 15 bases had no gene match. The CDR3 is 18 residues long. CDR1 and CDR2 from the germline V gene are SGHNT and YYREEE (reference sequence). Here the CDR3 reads CASSLGSSGGRKSYEQYF. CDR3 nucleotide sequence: TGTGCCAGCAGCTTGGGAAGTTCGGGGGGACGAAAGAGCTACGAGCAGTACTTC.

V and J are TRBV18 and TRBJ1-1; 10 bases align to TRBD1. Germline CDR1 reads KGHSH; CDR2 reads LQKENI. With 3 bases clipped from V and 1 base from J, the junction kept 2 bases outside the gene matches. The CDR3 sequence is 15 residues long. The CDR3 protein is CASSPRQGANTEAFF. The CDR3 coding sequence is TGTGCCAGCTCACCGAGACAGGGGGCGAACACTGAAGCTTTCTTT.

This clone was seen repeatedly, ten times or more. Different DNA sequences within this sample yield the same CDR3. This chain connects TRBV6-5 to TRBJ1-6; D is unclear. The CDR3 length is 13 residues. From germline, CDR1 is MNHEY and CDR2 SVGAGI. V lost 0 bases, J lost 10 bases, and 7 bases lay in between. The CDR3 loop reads CASSYSGDSPLHF. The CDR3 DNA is TGTGCCAGCAGTTACTCGGGAGACTCACCCCTCCACTTT.

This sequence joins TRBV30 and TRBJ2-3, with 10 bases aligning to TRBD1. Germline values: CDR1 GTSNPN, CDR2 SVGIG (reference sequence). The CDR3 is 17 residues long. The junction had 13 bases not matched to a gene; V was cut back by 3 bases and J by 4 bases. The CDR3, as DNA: TGTGCCTGGAGCCCAGTATGGGGACAGGGGTATGCAGATACGCAGTATTTT. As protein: CAWSPVWGQGYADTQYF.

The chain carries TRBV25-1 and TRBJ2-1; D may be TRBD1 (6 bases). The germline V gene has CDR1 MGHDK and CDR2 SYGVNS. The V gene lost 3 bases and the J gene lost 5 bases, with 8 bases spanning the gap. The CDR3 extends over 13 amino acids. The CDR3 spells CASSDWTDNEQFF. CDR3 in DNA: TGTGCCAGCAGTGATTGGACAGACAATGAGCAGTTCTTC.

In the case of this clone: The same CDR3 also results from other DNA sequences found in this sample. The CDR3 DNA reads TGCGCCAGCAGCGCGGGGACAGGGGGTTACGAGCAGTACTTC. It codes for CASSAGTGGYEQYF. This chain uses TRBV5-1 with TRBJ2-7; 11 bases fit TRBD1. The CDR3 covers 14 residues. V trimming: 4 bases; J trimming: 4 bases; junction bases outside the gene matches: 4. Germline loops: CDR1 SGHRS, CDR2 YFSETQ.

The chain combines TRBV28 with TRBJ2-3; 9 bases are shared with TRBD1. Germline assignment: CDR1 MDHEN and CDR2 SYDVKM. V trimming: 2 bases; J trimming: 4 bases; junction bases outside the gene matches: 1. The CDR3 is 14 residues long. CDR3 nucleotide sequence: TGTGCCAGCAGTTTACGGACAGGGGCAGATACGCAGTATTTT. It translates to CASSLRTGADTQYF.

The CDR3 spells CAWSWSSGAYYGYTF. CDR3 DNA: TGTGCCTGGAGCTGGAGTAGCGGGGCTTACTATGGCTACACCTTC. This chain links TRBV30 with TRBJ1-2; D is perhaps TRBD1 (5 bases). CDR3 length equals 15 residues. The V and J ends lost 3 bases and 3 bases respectively, with 17 bases between them. From germline, CDR1 is GTSNPN and CDR2 SVGIG (reference sequence). The complete variable domain, with remaining parts taken from reference TRBV30 and TRBJ1-2, reads SQTIHQWPATLVQPVGSPLSLECTVEGTSNPNLYWYRQAAGRGLQLLFYSVGIGQISSEVPQNLSASRPQDRQFILSSKKLLLSDSGFYLCAWSWSSGAYYGYTFGSGTRLTVV.

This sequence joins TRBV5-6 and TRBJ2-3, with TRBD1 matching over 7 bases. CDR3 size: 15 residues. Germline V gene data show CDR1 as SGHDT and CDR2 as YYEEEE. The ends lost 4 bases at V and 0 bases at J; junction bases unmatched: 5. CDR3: CASSLGQLSTDTQYF. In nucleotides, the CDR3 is TGTGCCAGCAGCCTGGGACAGCTTAGCACAGATACGCAGTATTTT. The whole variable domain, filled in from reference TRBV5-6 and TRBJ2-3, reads DAGVTQSPTHLIKTRGQQVTLRCSPKSGHDTVSWYQQALGQGPQFIFQYYEEEERQRGNFPDRFSGHQFPNYSSELNVNALLLGDSALYLCASSLGQLSTDTQYFGPGTRLTVL.

CDR3 sequence reads: CASRRLAASSYEQYF. As DNA, the CDR3 is TGCGCCAGCCGAAGGCTAGCGGCAAGCTCCTACGAGCAGTACTTC. The rearrangement joins TRBV5-1 to TRBJ2-7; the match to TRBD2 covers 7 bases. There are 15 residues in the CDR3. Per germline, CDR1 SGHRS and CDR2 YFSETQ. With V trimmed by 7 bases and J by 0 bases, 10 bases remained unmatched.

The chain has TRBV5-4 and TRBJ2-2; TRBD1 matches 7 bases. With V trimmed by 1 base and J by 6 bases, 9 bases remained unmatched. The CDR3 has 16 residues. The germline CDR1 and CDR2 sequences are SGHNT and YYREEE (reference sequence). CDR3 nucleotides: TGTGCCAGCAGCTTGTTTAAGGGGGCGACGGCCGGGGAGCTGTTTTTT. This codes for CASSLFKGATAGELFF.

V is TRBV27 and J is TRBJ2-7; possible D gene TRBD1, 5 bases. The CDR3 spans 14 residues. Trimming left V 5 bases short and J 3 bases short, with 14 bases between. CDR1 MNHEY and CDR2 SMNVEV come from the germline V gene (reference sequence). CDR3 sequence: CASSLRQSIYEQYF. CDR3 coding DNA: TGTGCCAGCAGTCTCCGACAGAGCATCTACGAGCAGTACTTC.

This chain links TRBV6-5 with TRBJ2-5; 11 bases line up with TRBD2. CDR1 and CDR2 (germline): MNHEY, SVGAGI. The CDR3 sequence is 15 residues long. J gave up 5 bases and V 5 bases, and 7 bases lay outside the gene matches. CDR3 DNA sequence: TGTGCCAGCAGTCATACTAGCGGGAGTGAGGAGACCCAGTACTTC. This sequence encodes CASSHTSGSEETQYF.

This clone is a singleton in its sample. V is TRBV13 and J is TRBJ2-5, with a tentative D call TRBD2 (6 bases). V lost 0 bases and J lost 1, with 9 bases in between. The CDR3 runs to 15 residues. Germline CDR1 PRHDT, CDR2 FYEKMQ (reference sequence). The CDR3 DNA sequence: TGTGCCAGCAGCTTAGGCGGCGGGGCCCAAGAGACCCAGTACTTC. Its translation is CASSLGGGAQETQYF.

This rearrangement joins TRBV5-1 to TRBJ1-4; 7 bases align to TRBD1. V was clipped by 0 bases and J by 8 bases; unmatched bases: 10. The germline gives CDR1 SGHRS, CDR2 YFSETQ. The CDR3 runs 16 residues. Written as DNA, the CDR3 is TGCGCCAGCAGCTTGGAAGGACAGGTGAAAGGAGAAAAACTGTTTTTT. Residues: CASSLEGQVKGEKLFF.